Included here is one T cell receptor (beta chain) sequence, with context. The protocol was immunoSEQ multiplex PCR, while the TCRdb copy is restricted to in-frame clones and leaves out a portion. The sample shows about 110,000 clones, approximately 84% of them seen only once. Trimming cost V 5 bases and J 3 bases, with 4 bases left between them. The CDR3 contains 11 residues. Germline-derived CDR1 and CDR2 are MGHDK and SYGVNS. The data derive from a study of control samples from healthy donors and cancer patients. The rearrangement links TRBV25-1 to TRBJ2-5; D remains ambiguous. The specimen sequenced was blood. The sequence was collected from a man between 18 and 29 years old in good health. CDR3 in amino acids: CASSLKETQYF. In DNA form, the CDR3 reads TGTGCCAGCAGTCTTAAAGAGACCCAGTACTTC.